The 24 T cell receptor beta chains presented below share a single source sample, sequenced in a study of shared T cell receptors in the human thymus (dated by TCRdb to the early 2020s). Receptors were amplified or captured by the immunoSEQ multiplex PCR assay. TCRdb took this table from immuneACCESS and kept in-frame rearrangements with V and J called. Such tables lack part of the clones; where checked against another copy, unresolved V genes explain under half of the gap, and the rest is unexplained. The sample profile shows under 450,000 clones; approximately 95% of them were found once. The ten largest make up approximately 0.02% of the sample. Specimen: thymocytes. Every receptor here comes from a human donor.

This clone was seen once. The rearrangement links TRBV5-4 to TRBJ2-2; D is tentatively TRBD1 or TRBD2 (5 bases each). The germline gives CDR1 SGHNT, CDR2 YYREEE (reference sequence). Trimming took 4 bases from V and 1 from J, leaving 11 bases between them. The CDR3 is 15 residues long. CDR3 amino acids: CASSRGTENTGELFF. The DNA of the CDR3 is TGTGCCAGCAGCCGAGGGACCGAGAACACCGGGGAGCTGTTTTTT.

The chain couples TRBV2 to TRBJ2-1, with 9 bases lining up with TRBD2. This CDR3 contains 14 residues. The trim removed 9 bases at V and 7 bases at J, leaving 10 bases unmatched. The germline V gene encodes CDR1 SNHLY and CDR2 FYNNEI. The CDR3 here is CASLPAGGVNEQFF. The CDR3 DNA follows: TGTGCCAGTCTACCGGCGGGAGGGGTAAATGAGCAGTTCTTC.

The chain combines TRBV14 with TRBJ2-1, with 13 bases matching TRBD2. The V gene end was trimmed by 1 base and the J gene end by 9 bases; junction bases not matched to a gene: 21. There are 21 residues in the CDR3. Germline CDR1 and CDR2: SGHDN and FVKESK. CDR3 nucleotide sequence: TGTGCCAGCAGCCAAGGGACTAGCGGGAGCCTTGACCCACTTTTCTCGTTTGAGCAGTTCTTC. Translating gives CASSQGTSGSLDPLFSFEQFF.

The chain links TRBV28 to TRBJ2-2, with no clear D. Between the trimmed V and J ends, which lost 3 bases and 0 bases, there was a span of 8 bases. From germline, CDR1 is MDHEN and CDR2 SYDVKM. The CDR3 runs to 15 residues. The CDR3 nucleotides are TGTGCCAGCAGTTTGAACGGACCGAACACCGGGGAGCTGTTTTTT. Translating it yields CASSLNGPNTGELFF.

This chain joins TRBV18 and TRBJ2-5; D remains ambiguous. The CDR3 runs 12 residues. V lost 5 bases to trimming and J lost 3 bases, with 7 bases between them. CDR1 and CDR2 from the germline V gene are KGHSH and LQKENI. For the CDR3, the DNA is TGTGCCAGCTCAACGATCAAAGAGACCCAGTACTTC. Translated: CASSTIKETQYF.

This chain connects TRBV7-2 to TRBJ2-3, with no clear D. The V and J ends lost 2 bases and 3 bases respectively, with 6 bases between them. CDR1 is SGHTA, CDR2 FQGNSA, per germline. The CDR3 loop spans 13 amino acids. The CDR3 loop reads CASSLRQTDTQYF. DNA for the CDR3: TGTGCCAGCAGCTTACGCCAGACAGATACGCAGTATTTT.

This chain joins TRBV6-5 and TRBJ2-1; a weak D match, TRBD2 (6 bases). CDR3 length equals 15 residues. CDR1 MNHEY and CDR2 SVGAGI come from the germline V gene. Trimming removed 6 bases from V and 1 base from J, with 13 bases in between. CDR3: CASRPDGGSYNEQFF. CDR3 DNA sequence: TGTGCCAGCAGACCGGACGGGGGATCCTACAATGAGCAGTTCTTC.

This clone has only one observation. The junction and the germline gene differ at one end; a read error may be behind it. The same CDR3 is also encoded by other DNA sequences in this sample. The genes are TRBV30 and TRBJ2-7, with 10 bases lining up with TRBD2. The CDR3 consists of 21 residues. Germline CDR1 is GTSNPN and CDR2 is SVGIG (reference sequence). CDR3 DNA sequence: TGTGCCTGGAGTTCCACGAACGGGGGGTATCCAGCGGGAGGGCCAGGTAACGAGCAGTACTTT. Amino acid sequence: CAWSSTNGGYPAGGPGNEQYF.

The chain couples TRBV2 to TRBJ1-5; D not certain. V lost 1 base and J lost 0, with 7 bases in between. CDR3 length: 15 amino acids. From germline, CDR1 is SNHLY and CDR2 FYNNEI. The CDR3 DNA reads TGTGCCAGCAGTGAAGTCGACCATAGCAATCAGCCCCAGCATTTT. The encoded protein is CASSEVDHSNQPQHF.

The genes are TRBV27 and TRBJ2-3; D not certain. V was clipped by 0 bases and J by 9 bases, with 16 bases between them. CDR1 MNHEY and CDR2 SMNVEV come from the germline V gene (reference sequence). The CDR3 contains 15 residues. The CDR3 reads CASSLSKDDDKTQYF. The CDR3 coding sequence is TGTGCCAGCAGTTTATCGAAGGATGACGACAAGACGCAGTATTTT.

The J gene is TRBJ1-1, the V gene TRBV28; D may be TRBD1 (5 bases). This CDR3 contains 16 residues. V gave up 5 bases and J gave up 1 base, with 17 bases separating them. Germline-derived CDR1 and CDR2 are MDHEN and SYDVKM. The CDR3 reads CASSRGPPQENTEAFF. The CDR3 nucleotides read TGTGCCAGCAGTCGGGGACCACCACAGGAGAACACTGAAGCTTTCTTT.

This clone was seen a single time. The V gene is TRBV20-1, the J gene TRBJ1-1; D remains ambiguous. CDR1 is DFQATT, CDR2 SNEGSKA, per germline (reference sequence). The CDR3 length is 11 residues. V was cut by 5 bases and J by 8 bases, with 12 bases left in between. The DNA for the CDR3 is TGCAGTGCTCCGAGGGCGGGGGAAGCTTTCTTT. It translates to CSAPRAGEAFF.

The V call is TRBV11-2, the J call TRBJ2-5; 10 bases agree with TRBD2. J gave up 3 bases and V 1 base, and 14 bases lay outside the gene matches. The CDR3 is made up of 19 amino acids. Germline-derived CDR1 and CDR2 are SGHAT and FQNNGV. The CDR3 region has the DNA TGTGCCAGCAGCTTAGTAGCTTCAGCGGGAGGGCCCCCGGAAGAGACCCAGTACTTC. Its translation: CASSLVASAGGPPEETQYF.

The V gene is TRBV7-2, the J gene TRBJ2-1; no clear D gene. The germline V gene encodes CDR1 SGHTA and CDR2 FQGNSA. The CDR3 loop spans 15 amino acids. V was pared by 3 bases and J by 4 bases, with 13 bases between. The DNA for the CDR3 is TGTGCCAGCAGCTTGAAGAAAAGGGTATACAATGAGCAGTTCTTC. Its protein is CASSLKKRVYNEQFF.

The rearrangement joins TRBV28 to TRBJ1-1; D ambiguous. The CDR3 has 14 residues. Trimming took off 3 bases at V and 4 bases at J, with 12 bases between the two ends. Germline values: CDR1 MDHEN, CDR2 SYDVKM. CDR3 nucleotides: TGTGCCAGCAGTTTTGTGGGCCGCCCCACTGAAGCTTTCTTT. Protein sequence: CASSFVGRPTEAFF.

The genes are TRBV19 and TRBJ2-1, with 9 bases that match TRBD2. The germline gives CDR1 LNHDA, CDR2 SQIVND (reference sequence). CDR3 length: 15 residues. The ends lost 3 bases at V and 4 bases at J; junction bases unmatched: 4. DNA for the CDR3: TGTGCCAGTAGTATCGGCGGGAGGGGTTACAATGAGCAGTTCTTC. Protein product: CASSIGGRGYNEQFF.

This chain connects TRBV11-3 to TRBJ1-1; 9 bases map to TRBD1. This CDR3 has 15 amino acids. V was pared by 5 bases and J by 4 bases, with 8 bases of the junction left unmatched. The germline V gene has CDR1 SGHNT and CDR2 YENEEA. The CDR3 bases are TGTGCCAGCAGCGCCGGGACAGGGAGTAGCACTGAAGCTTTCTTT. This gives the protein CASSAGTGSSTEAFF.

The genes are TRBV30 and TRBJ2-3; D unclear. The CDR3 covers 14 residues. V dropped 7 bases and J dropped 2 bases, with 16 bases sitting between them. Germline V lookup: CDR1 GTSNPN, CDR2 SVGIG (reference sequence). Here the CDR3 reads CASEGPPHTDTQYF. The CDR3 DNA sequence: TGTGCCTCCGAAGGGCCCCCACACACAGATACGCAGTATTTT.

J is TRBJ2-1 and V is TRBV5-1, with TRBD2 as a possible D gene (5 bases). V lost 0 bases and J 3 bases, leaving 13 bases between the germline ends. The germline gives CDR1 SGHRS, CDR2 YFSETQ. The CDR3 consists of 16 residues. The CDR3 bases are TGCGCCAGCAGCTTGGCCGGGGTAGCGATCTACAATGAGCAGTTCTTC. Translated, it gives CASSLAGVAIYNEQFF.

This chain joins TRBV28 and TRBJ1-2; maybe TRBD1 (6 bases). Trimming removed 4 bases from V and 6 bases from J, with 6 bases in between. The germline gives CDR1 MDHEN, CDR2 SYDVKM. This CDR3 is 11 amino acids long. CDR3 nucleotide sequence: TGTGCCAGCAGTTACAGGGATGGCTACACCTTC. Encoded protein: CASSYRDGYTF.

The chain couples TRBV11-2 to TRBJ2-7; D is possibly TRBD1 (6 bases). The CDR3 totals 15 residues. V gave up 0 bases and J gave up 5 bases, with 14 bases separating them. Germline V CDR1 and CDR2: SGHAT, FQNNGV. The CDR3 nucleotides read TGTGCCAGCAGCTTAGATCGTCTGGGGGCGAACGAGCAGTACTTC. Translated, it gives CASSLDRLGANEQYF.

The chain employs TRBV11-2 and TRBJ2-7, with D possibly being TRBD1 (5 bases). The CDR3 spans 14 residues. V was trimmed by 5 bases and J by 5 bases, leaving 16 bases between them. CDR1 is SGHAT, CDR2 FQNNGV, per germline. The CDR3 is CASSLKQGVHEQYF. The CDR3, as DNA: TGTGCCAGCAGCCTAAAGCAGGGTGTCCACGAGCAGTACTTC. Based on the CDR3 plus reference TRBV11-2 and TRBJ2-7, the full variable domain is EAGVAQSPRYKIIEKRQSVAFWCNPISGHATLYWYQQILGQGPKLLIQFQNNGVVDDSQLPKDRFSAERLKGVDSTLKIQPAKLEDSAVYLCASSLKQGVHEQYFGPGTRLTVT.

V is TRBV7-9 and J is TRBJ2-5, with D possibly TRBD1 on 7 matching bases. V was trimmed by 6 bases and J by 1 base, leaving 15 bases between them. CDR1 is SEHNR and CDR2 is FQNEAQ in the germline V gene (reference sequence). The CDR3 contains 15 residues. The CDR3 here is CASRRGRDFQETQYF. In DNA, the CDR3 is TGTGCCAGCAGGAGGGGGCGGGACTTCCAAGAGACCCAGTACTTC.

This rearrangement joins TRBV28 to TRBJ2-7; TRBD1 aligns across 7 bases. The CDR3 extends over 15 amino acids. CDR1 is MDHEN and CDR2 is SYDVKM in the germline V gene. Trimming removed 6 bases from V and 2 bases from J; junction bases left unmatched: 10. CDR3 residues: CASSLRDRYTYEQYF. The CDR3 DNA reads as TGTGCCAGCAGCCTCCGGGACAGATATACCTACGAGCAGTACTTC.